The rows below give T cell receptor beta chains drawn from one sample of a study of OX40 agonist ivuxolimab in advanced cancers. Sequencing used immunoSEQ multiplex PCR; TCRdb keeps in-frame clones, though not all of them. The data contain roughly 23,000 clones, 77% of them singletons. The sample consisted of CD4+ or CD8+ T cells sorted from blood, taken in a trial of the OX40 agonist ivuxolimab. The receptors come from an adult with an advanced solid tumor such as melanoma, head and neck, liver or kidney cancer. The CDR3 runs from the conserved cysteine through the conserved F or W. A D gene is named only where the DNA matches it firmly. Clone size is not always given. Where it is, it says once, few, many or a class for expanded clones.

v_call,d_call,j_call,clone_size,cdr3_nt,cdr3_aa
TRBV20-1,NA,TRBJ2-7,NA,TGCAGTGCTCGGGACGGATACGAGCAGTACTTC,CSARDGYEQYF
TRBV9,TRBD1,TRBJ2-5,NA,TGTGCCAGCAATAGGGGACAGGGGGCTCGAGAGACCCAGTACTTC,CASNRGQGARETQYF
TRBV4-2,NA,TRBJ2-1,few,TGTGCCAGCAGCCAAGATGCTGCAGGGTACAATGAGCAGTTCTTC,CASSQDAAGYNEQFF
TRBV27,NA,TRBJ1-1,NA,TGTGCCAGCAGTCTAGGGGGGGGGCCGGGGACTGAAGCTTTCTTT,CASSLGGGPGTEAFF
TRBV11-1,TRBD1,TRBJ2-2,NA,TGTGCCAGCAGCCGACCCCCCGGGACAGGGGGTCCCGGGGAGCTGTTTTTT,CASSRPPGTGGPGELFF
TRBV6-6,TRBD2,TRBJ2-1,NA,TGTGCCAGCAGTTCCGTAGCGGGGAACTACAATGAGCAGTTCTTC,CASSSVAGNYNEQFF
TRBV9,NA,TRBJ2-6,NA,TGTGCCAGCAGTCTCAGTAACTCTGGGGCCAACGTCCTGACTTTC,CASSLSNSGANVLTF
TRBV16,NA,TRBJ2-3,NA,TGTGCCAGCAGCCAATCGGGACCATCCGATACGCAGTATTTT,CASSQSGPSDTQYF
TRBV30,TRBD1,TRBJ2-4,NA,TGTGCCTGGAGTGTGGGGACAGGGGATGACATTCAGTACTTC,CAWSVGTGDDIQYF
TRBV19,NA,TRBJ2-7,NA,TGTGCCAGTACGGACCGGCCGCCCTACGAGCAGTACTTC,CASTDRPPYEQYF
TRBV2,NA,TRBJ2-7,NA,TGTGCCAGCCGACAGTTGGGTTACGAGCAGTACTTC,CASRQLGYEQYF
TRBV4-2,NA,TRBJ1-5,NA,TGTGCCAGCAGCCAAGATGCCAATCAGCCCCAGCATTTT,CASSQDANQPQHF
TRBV5-1,NA,TRBJ1-1,NA,TGCGCCAGCAGCCAGATACAGGGCCCTGAAGCTTTCTTT,CASSQIQGPEAFF
TRBV9,TRBD1,TRBJ2-7,NA,TGTGCCAGCAGCCTGGGACAGGATCCCGACGAGCAGTACTTC,CASSLGQDPDEQYF
TRBV4-3,TRBD2,TRBJ2-3,NA,TGCGCCAGCAGCCAAGGCGCCGCGGGGGCAGATACGCAGTATTTT,CASSQGAAGADTQYF
TRBV5-1,NA,TRBJ1-6,NA,TGCGCCAGCAGCCCAGGACCCGGGACCTTAACCAATTCACCCCTCCACTTT,CASSPGPGTLTNSPLHF
TRBV7-2,NA,TRBJ1-3,NA,TGTGCCAGCACCCAAGGAGGGGGAAACACCATATATTTT,CASTQGGGNTIYF
TRBV19,TRBD1,TRBJ1-2,NA,TGTGCCAGTAGTGCGGGGACAGGGAGCGGCTATGGCTACACCTTC,CASSAGTGSGYGYTF
TRBV5-5,TRBD1,TRBJ1-2,NA,TGTGCCAGCAGCTTGGGGGACAGATCTTCTAACTATGGCTACACCTTC,CASSLGDRSSNYGYTF
TRBV4-3,NA,TRBJ1-5,once,TGCGCCAGCAGCCAGAAGGTTACGGGAAGGAGCCACAATCAGCCCCAGCATTTT,CASSQKVTGRSHNQPQHF
TRBV7-9,NA,TRBJ2-7,NA,TGTGCCAGCAGCCTGAGAACCTACGAGCAGTACTTC,CASSLRTYEQYF
TRBV30,NA,TRBJ1-1,few,TGTGCCTGGAGTGTAGACAGTCGCGACACTGAAGCTTTCTTT,CAWSVDSRDTEAFF
TRBV13,TRBD1,TRBJ1-2,NA,TGTGCCAGCAGCTTAGGCCTAAGAGGGGGCTCTGGCTACACCTTC,CASSLGLRGGSGYTF
TRBV4-2,TRBD2,TRBJ2-7,NA,TGTGCCAGCAGCCCAACTAGCGGGGGGTCCTACGAGCAGTACTTC,CASSPTSGGSYEQYF
TRBV7-3,NA,TRBJ2-3,NA,TGTGCCAGCACCGACGGGGGCACAGATACGCAGTATTTT,CASTDGGTDTQYF
TRBV4-1,TRBD2,TRBJ2-3,NA,TGCGCCAGCAGCCCCGGCATAGCGGGGTTCACAGATACGCAGTATTTT,CASSPGIAGFTDTQYF
TRBV6-5,NA,TRBJ2-7,NA,TGTGCCAGCAGAGCTCTGGACGGATCCTACGAGCAGTACTTC,CASRALDGSYEQYF
TRBV1,NA,TRBJ2-2,NA,TGCACCAGCAGCCAAGACGACAGGGGGGCCCCCCTGTTTTTT,CTSSQDDRGAPLFF
TRBV6-5,TRBD2,TRBJ2-1,NA,TGTGCCAGCAGTTACTCTAGCGGGGGCGGTAATGAGCAGTTCTTC,CASSYSSGGGNEQFF
TRBV4-3,TRBD1,TRBJ2-3,NA,TGCGCCAGCAGCCAAGAAGGGGGCCAGCGAGGCACAGATACGCAGTATTTT,CASSQEGGQRGTDTQYF
TRBV27,NA,TRBJ2-1,once,TGTGCCAGCAGTTTATCGGGTTGGCTGGGGGGCGTAATCGATGAGCAGTTCTTC,CASSLSGWLGGVIDEQFF
TRBV18,NA,TRBJ2-4,NA,TGTGCCAGCTCACCAAGAACAGGAGGAGCCAAAAACATTCAGTACTTC,CASSPRTGGAKNIQYF
TRBV19,TRBD1,TRBJ2-1,NA,TGTGCCAGTAGTATAGTTCCGGGACAGGGGTTCAATGAGCAGTTCTTC,CASSIVPGQGFNEQFF
TRBV5-6,TRBD1,TRBJ2-4,NA,TGTGCCAGCAGCTCGGGGTGGCGGGACAGGGACATTCAGTACTTC,CASSSGWRDRDIQYF
TRBV27,TRBD2,TRBJ2-5,NA,TGTGCCAGCAGTCCACTAGCGGGGGGGCCGGTGGAGACCCAGTACTTC,CASSPLAGGPVETQYF
TRBV4-1,NA,TRBJ2-7,NA,TGCGCCAGCAGCCAATTCGGACCGGGGAACGAGCAGTACTTC,CASSQFGPGNEQYF
TRBV5-6,NA,TRBJ2-7,few,TGTGCCAGCAGCTTTCAGTTTTACGAGCAGTACTTC,CASSFQFYEQYF
TRBV11-2,NA,TRBJ2-2,NA,TGTGCCAGCAGCTTAGATCGCTGGGGACTCTACACCGGGGAGCTGTTTTTT,CASSLDRWGLYTGELFF
TRBV19,NA,TRBJ1-5,NA,TGTGCCAGTAGTATTCATCTGGGCAATCAGCCCCAGCATTTT,CASSIHLGNQPQHF
TRBV7-9,NA,TRBJ1-1,few,TGTGCCACCGGCGGATACAACACTGAAGCTTTCTTT,CATGGYNTEAFF
TRBV7-9,NA,TRBJ1-1,NA,TGTGCCAGCAGCTTAGGTCAGTCTGAAGCTTTCTTT,CASSLGQSEAFF
TRBV7-2,TRBD2,TRBJ2-5,NA,TGTGCCAGCAGCTTAGTAGCGGGGGGGCAAGAGACCCAGTACTTC,CASSLVAGGQETQYF
TRBV29-1,NA,TRBJ1-3,NA,TGCAGCGTTGTGGCTGGAAACACCATATATTTT,CSVVAGNTIYF
TRBV18,NA,TRBJ2-5,few,TGTGCCAGCTCACCCTTTGGACAGTCTGGTTGGGAGACCCAGTACTTC,CASSPFGQSGWETQYF
TRBV5-1,NA,TRBJ2-1,NA,TGCGCCAGCAGCTTGGAACTCGTTTACAATGAGCAGTTCTTC,CASSLELVYNEQFF
TRBV7-8,NA,TRBJ2-2,medium-sized,TGTGCCAGCAGCTTAGTGGTCGGGGAGCTGTTTTTT,CASSLVVGELFF
TRBV12-5,NA,TRBJ2-6,NA,TGTGCTAGTGTCCCCTCCCCGGGGCAGGTCCGTGGTGGGGCCAACGTCCTGACTTTC,CASVPSPGQVRGGANVLTF
TRBV7-2,NA,TRBJ1-4,NA,TGTGCCAGCAGCTCTACGACAGCCCGAGGAGAAAAACTGTTTTTT,CASSSTTARGEKLFF
TRBV30,NA,TRBJ2-1,NA,TGTGCCTGGAATATGGGCAATGAGCAGTTCTTC,CAWNMGNEQFF
TRBV2,TRBD1,TRBJ2-5,medium-sized,TGTGCCAGCAGTGAATGGCTTGCAGGGGGCCAAGAGACCCAGTACTTC,CASSEWLAGGQETQYF
TRBV5-4,NA,TRBJ1-4,NA,TGTGCCAGCAGCCCGGAGGGAGTAGGTGAAAAACTGTTTTTT,CASSPEGVGEKLFF